These T cell receptor beta chains were read from a single sample in a study of regulatory T cells in long-lasting Graves disease. TCRdb re-derived calls from the multiplex PCR reads in MiXCR, one entry per CDR3 protein. The sample consists of about 660,000 distinct CDR3 sequences, about 32% of them appearing once. The starting material was peripheral blood mononuclear cells (PBMCs), obtained when the disease was refractory, from a patient treated with antithyroid drugs. The origin of the receptors is a female donor with Graves disease. Each CDR3 is given with its conserved first and last residue. Each record gives: clone size, J gene, D gene, V gene, CDR3 DNA, CDR3 protein. D genes are given only for firm matches. The listing skips clone size in some rows; elsewhere it reads once, few, many or a size class.

-,TRBJ2-3,-,TRBV3-1,TGTGCCAGCAACCAGGGGATGGGGACAGATACGCAGTATTTT,CASNQGMGTDTQYF
few,TRBJ2-2,-,TRBV9,TGTGCCAGCAGCTCCGGGACAACAGTCGGGGAGCTGTTTTTT,CASSSGTTVGELFF
-,TRBJ2-7,-,TRBV12-3/TRBV12-4,TGTGCCAGCAGTCCTCACAGGGGGGGATCCTACGAGCAGTACTTC,CASSPHRGGSYEQYF
many,TRBJ1-1,-,TRBV5-1,TGCGCCAGCAGCTGGGCCAAGACCAACACTGAAGCTTTCTTT,CASSWAKTNTEAFF
-,TRBJ2-2,TRBD1,TRBV19,TGTGCCAGTAGTCGAATCGACAGGGGAACCGGGGAGCTGTTTTTT,CASSRIDRGTGELFF
-,TRBJ2-7,-,TRBV18,TGTGCCAGCTCACCTCCGGGGTCCGGGACCTACGAGCAGTACTTC,CASSPPGSGTYEQYF
-,TRBJ2-5,TRBD2,TRBV4-1,TGCGCCAGCAGCCGAGGACTAGCGGGTTCGTACCAAGAGACCCAGTACTTC,CASSRGLAGSYQETQYF
few,TRBJ1-6,TRBD1,TRBV12-3/TRBV12-4,TGTGCCAGCGTTGAGGCAGGGGGCTTTTCACCCCTCCACTTT,CASVEAGGFSPLHF
few,TRBJ1-1,-,TRBV29-1,TGCAGCGTCGCTGACGGGAACACTGAAGCTTTCTTT,CSVADGNTEAFF
many,TRBJ1-4,-,TRBV28,TGTGCCAGCAGTTTGGGGGCCGGGGAAAAACTGTTTTTT,CASSLGAGEKLFF
few,TRBJ1-2,TRBD1,TRBV7-9,TGTGCCAGCAGCCTCATGGACAGGGCAGGCGGCTACACCTTC,CASSLMDRAGGYTF
few,TRBJ1-2,TRBD1,TRBV27,TGTGCCAGCAGCGCGCAGACAGGGAGTTTCTATGGCTACACCTTC,CASSAQTGSFYGYTF
many,TRBJ1-5,TRBD1,TRBV28,TGTGCCAGCAGTCCGGGGGACAGGGGATACAATCAGCCCCAGCATTTT,CASSPGDRGYNQPQHF